The source of this TCR beta chain is a study of blood T cells in healthy people across ages. This CDR3 is 15 amino acids long. The V gene's germline CDR1 is SQVTM and CDR2 ANQGSEA. In the case of this clonotype: A much larger clone sits a single nucleotide away, making a read error possible.

A second about 7 to 11 cycle PCR used barcoded and J-beta primers. TCRdb redid the calling of the 5' RACE reads with MiXCR, one entry per CDR3 protein. The sample consists of hundreds of thousands of distinct CDR3 sequences, under 45% of them appearing once. The rearrangement uses TRBV29-1 and TRBJ2-1, with D tentatively TRBD2 (6 bases). This TCR derives from a man aged 55 to 70 in good health. Material: blood. The CDR3 is CSVRDSPSSYNGQFF. CDR3 nucleotides: TGCAGCGTTCGGGACTCCCCGAGCTCCTACAATGGGCAGTTCTTC.